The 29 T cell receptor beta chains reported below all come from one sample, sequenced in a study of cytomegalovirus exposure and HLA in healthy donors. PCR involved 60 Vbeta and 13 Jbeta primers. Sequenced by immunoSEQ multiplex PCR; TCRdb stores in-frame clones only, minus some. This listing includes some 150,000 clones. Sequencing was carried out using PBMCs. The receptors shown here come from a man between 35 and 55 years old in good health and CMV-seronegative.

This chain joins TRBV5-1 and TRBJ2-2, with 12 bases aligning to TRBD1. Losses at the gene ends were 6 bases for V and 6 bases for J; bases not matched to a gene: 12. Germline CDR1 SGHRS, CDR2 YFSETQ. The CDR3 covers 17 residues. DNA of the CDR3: TGCGCCAGCACCCTGCTTGAAGGGACAGGGGGCTCCGGGGAGCTGTTTTTT. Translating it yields CASTLLEGTGGSGELFF.

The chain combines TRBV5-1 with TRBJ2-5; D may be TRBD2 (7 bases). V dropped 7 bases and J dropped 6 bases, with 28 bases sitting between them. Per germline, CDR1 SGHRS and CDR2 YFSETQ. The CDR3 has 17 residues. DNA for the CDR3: TGCGCCAGCGGACCCTCCCCGGGTGGGGGGGGCATGAAGACCCAGTACTTC. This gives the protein CASGPSPGGGGMKTQYF.

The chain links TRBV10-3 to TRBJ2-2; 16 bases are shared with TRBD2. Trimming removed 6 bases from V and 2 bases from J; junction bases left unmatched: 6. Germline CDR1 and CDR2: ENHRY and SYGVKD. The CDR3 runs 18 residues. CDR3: CAIRAGLAGGTNTGELFF. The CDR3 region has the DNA TGTGCCATCAGAGCGGGACTAGCGGGGGGGACTAACACCGGGGAGCTGTTTTTT.

CDR3 sequence (DNA): TGTGCCAGTAGTATAGCGCGCAGCACTATGAACACTGAAGCTTTCTTT. It yields the protein CASSIARSTMNTEAFF. The chain has TRBV19 and TRBJ1-1; D ambiguous. The length of the CDR3 is 16 residues. CDR1 is LNHDA, CDR2 SQIVND, per germline (reference sequence). V was cut by 1 base and J by 0 bases, with 12 bases left in between.

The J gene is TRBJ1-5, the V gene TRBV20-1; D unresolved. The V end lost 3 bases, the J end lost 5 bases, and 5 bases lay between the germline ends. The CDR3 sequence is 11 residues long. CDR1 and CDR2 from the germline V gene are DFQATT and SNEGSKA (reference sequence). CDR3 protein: CSARQDQPQHF. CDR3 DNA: TGCAGTGCTAGGCAGGATCAGCCCCAGCATTTT.

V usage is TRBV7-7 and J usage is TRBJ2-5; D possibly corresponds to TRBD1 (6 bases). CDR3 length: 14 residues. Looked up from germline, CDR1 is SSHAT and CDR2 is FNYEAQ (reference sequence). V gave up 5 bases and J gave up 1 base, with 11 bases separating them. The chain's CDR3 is CASSLRTAQETQYF. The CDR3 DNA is TGTGCCAGCAGCCTTCGGACAGCCCAAGAGACCCAGTACTTC. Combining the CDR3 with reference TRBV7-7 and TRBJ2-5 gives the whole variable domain GAGVSQSPRYKVTKRGQDVTLRCDPISSHATLYWYQQALGQGPEFLTYFNYEAQPDKSGLPSDRFSAERPEGSISTLTIQRTEQRDSAMYRCASSLRTAQETQYFGPGTRLLVL.

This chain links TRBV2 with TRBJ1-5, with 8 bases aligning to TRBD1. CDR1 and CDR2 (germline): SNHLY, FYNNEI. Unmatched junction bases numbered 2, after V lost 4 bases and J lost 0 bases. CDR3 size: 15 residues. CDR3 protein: CASSVGQVSNQPQHF. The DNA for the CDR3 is TGTGCCAGCAGTGTGGGACAGGTTAGCAATCAGCCCCAGCATTTT. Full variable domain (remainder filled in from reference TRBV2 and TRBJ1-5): EPEVTQTPSHQVTQMGQEVILRCVPISNHLYFYWYRQILGQKVEFLVSFYNNEISEKSEIFDDQFSVERPDGSNFTLKIRSTKLEDSAMYFCASSVGQVSNQPQHFGDGTRLSIL.

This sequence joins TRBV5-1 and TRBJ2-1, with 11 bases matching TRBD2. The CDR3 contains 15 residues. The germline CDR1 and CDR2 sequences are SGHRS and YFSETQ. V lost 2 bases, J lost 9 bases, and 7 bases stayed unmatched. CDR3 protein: CASSFSGGAGSEQFF. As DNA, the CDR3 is TGCGCCAGCAGCTTTAGCGGGGGGGCCGGGAGTGAGCAGTTCTTC. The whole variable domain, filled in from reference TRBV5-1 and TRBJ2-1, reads KAGVTQTPRYLIKTRGQQVTLSCSPISGHRSVSWYQQTPGQGLQFLFEYFSETQRNKGNFPGRFSGRQFSNSRSEMNVSTLELGDSALYLCASSFSGGAGSEQFFGPGTRLTVL.

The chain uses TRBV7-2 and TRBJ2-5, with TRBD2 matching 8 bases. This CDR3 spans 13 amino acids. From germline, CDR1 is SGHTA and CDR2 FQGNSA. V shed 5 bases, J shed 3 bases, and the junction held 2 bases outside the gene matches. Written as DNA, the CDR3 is TGTGCCAGCAGCCCCGGGAGGGAAGAGACCCAGTACTTC. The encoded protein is CASSPGREETQYF.

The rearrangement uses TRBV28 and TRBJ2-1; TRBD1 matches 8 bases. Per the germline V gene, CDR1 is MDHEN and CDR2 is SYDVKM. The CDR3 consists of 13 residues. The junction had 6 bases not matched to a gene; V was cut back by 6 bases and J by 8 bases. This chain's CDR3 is CASRRTGTHEQFF. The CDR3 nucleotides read TGTGCCAGCAGGCGGACAGGGACGCATGAGCAGTTCTTC.

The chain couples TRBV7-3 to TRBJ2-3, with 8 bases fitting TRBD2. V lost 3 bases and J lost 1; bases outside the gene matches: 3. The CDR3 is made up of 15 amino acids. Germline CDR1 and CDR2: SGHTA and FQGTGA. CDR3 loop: CASSFSGGGTDTQYF. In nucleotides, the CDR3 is TGTGCCAGCAGCTTTTCCGGGGGGGGCACAGATACGCAGTATTTT.

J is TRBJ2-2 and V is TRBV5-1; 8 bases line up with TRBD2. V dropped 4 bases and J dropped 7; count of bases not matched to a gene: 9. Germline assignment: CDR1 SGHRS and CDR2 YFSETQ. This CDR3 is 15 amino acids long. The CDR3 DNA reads TGCGCCAGCAGCCCCCGGACTAGCTCTGGCGGGGAGCTGTTTTTT. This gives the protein CASSPRTSSGGELFF.

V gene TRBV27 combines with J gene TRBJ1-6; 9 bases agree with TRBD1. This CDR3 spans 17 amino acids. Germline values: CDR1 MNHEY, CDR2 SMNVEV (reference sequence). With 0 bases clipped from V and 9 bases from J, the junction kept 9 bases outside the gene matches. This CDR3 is CASSLSPTGTGSSPLHF. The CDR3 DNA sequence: TGTGCCAGCAGTTTATCCCCAACCGGGACAGGGAGTTCACCCCTCCACTTT.

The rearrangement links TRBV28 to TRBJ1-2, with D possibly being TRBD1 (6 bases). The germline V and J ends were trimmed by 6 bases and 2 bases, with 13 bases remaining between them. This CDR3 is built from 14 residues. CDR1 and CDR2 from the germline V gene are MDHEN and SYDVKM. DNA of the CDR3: TGTGCCAGCAGGCCCCAGGGGCGAAACTATGGCTACACCTTC. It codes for CASRPQGRNYGYTF.

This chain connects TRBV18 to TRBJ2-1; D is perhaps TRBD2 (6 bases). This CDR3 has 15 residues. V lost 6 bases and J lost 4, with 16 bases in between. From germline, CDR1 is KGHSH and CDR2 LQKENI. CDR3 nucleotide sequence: TGTGCCAGCTCCCCTCGGGGGAATCCTTACAATGAGCAGTTCTTC. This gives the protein CASSPRGNPYNEQFF.

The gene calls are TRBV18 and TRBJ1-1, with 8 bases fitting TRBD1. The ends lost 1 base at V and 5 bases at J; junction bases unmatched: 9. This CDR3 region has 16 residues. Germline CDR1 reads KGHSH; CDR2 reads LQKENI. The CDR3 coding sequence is TGTGCCAGCTCACCACAGATCAACAGGGGGGGGACTGAAGCTTTCTTT. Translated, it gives CASSPQINRGGTEAFF.

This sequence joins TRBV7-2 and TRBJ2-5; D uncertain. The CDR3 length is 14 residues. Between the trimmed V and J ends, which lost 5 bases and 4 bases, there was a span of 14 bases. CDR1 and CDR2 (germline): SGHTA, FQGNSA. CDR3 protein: CASSPPTEGETQYF. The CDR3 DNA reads TGTGCCAGCAGCCCCCCAACAGAAGGAGAGACCCAGTACTTC.

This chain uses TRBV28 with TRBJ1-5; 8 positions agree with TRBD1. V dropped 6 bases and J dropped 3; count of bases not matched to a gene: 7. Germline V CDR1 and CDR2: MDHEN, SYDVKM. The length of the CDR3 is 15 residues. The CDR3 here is CASRGGQVDNQPQHF. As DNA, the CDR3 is TGTGCCAGCAGGGGGGGACAGGTGGACAATCAGCCCCAGCATTTT.

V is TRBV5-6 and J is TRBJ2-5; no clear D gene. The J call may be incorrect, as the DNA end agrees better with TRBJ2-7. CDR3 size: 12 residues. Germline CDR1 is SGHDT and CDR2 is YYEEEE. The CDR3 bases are TGTGCCAGCAGCTCGACTTTCTACGAGCAGTACTTC. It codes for CASSSTFYEQYF.

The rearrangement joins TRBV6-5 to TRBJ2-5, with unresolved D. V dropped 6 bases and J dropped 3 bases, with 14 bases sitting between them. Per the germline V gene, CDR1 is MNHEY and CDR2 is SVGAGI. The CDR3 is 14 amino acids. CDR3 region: CASSVPGLKETQYF. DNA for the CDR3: TGTGCCAGCAGCGTTCCGGGTCTTAAAGAGACCCAGTACTTC.

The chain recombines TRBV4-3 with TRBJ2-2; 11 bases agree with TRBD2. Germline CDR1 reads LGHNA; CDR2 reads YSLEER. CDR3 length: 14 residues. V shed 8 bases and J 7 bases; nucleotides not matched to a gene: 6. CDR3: CASRTSGGVGELFF. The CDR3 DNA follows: TGCGCCAGCCGAACTAGCGGGGGTGTCGGGGAGCTGTTTTTT.

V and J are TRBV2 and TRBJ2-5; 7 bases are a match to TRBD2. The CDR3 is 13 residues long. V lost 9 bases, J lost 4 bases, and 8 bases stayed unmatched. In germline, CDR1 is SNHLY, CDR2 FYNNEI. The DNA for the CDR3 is TGTGCCAGGGGGGGGGAAAACTTAGAGACCCAGTACTTC. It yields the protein CARGGENLETQYF.

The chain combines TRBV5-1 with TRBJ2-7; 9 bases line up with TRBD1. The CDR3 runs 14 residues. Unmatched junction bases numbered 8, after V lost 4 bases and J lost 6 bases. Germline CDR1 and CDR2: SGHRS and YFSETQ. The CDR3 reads CASSLAGTGFEQYF. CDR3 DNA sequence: TGCGCCAGCAGCCTAGCCGGGACAGGGTTCGAGCAGTACTTC.

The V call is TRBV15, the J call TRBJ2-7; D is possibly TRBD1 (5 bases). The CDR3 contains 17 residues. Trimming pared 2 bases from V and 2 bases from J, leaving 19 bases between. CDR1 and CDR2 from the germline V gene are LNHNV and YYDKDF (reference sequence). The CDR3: CATSRNQGPGLTYEQYF. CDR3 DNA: TGTGCCACCAGCAGAAACCAAGGTCCAGGGTTAACCTACGAGCAGTACTTC.

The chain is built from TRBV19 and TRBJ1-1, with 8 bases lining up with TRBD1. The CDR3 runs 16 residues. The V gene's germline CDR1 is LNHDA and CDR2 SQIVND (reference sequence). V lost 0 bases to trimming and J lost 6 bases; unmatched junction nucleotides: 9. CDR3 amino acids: CASSIDPLDRGAEAFF. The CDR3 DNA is TGTGCCAGTAGTATAGATCCCCTCGACAGGGGCGCTGAAGCTTTCTTT.

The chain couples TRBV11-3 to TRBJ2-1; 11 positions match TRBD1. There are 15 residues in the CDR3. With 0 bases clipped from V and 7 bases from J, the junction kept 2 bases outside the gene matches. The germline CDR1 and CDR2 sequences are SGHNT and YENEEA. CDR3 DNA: TGTGCCAGCAGCTTAGATGGACAGGGGGCAAATGAGCAGTTCTTC. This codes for CASSLDGQGANEQFF. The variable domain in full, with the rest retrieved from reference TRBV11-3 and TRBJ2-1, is EAGVVQSPRYKIIEKKQPVAFWCNPISGHNTLYWYLQNLGQGPELLIRYENEEAVDDSQLPKDRFSAERLKGVDSTLKIQPAELGDSAVYLCASSLDGQGANEQFFGPGTRLTVL.

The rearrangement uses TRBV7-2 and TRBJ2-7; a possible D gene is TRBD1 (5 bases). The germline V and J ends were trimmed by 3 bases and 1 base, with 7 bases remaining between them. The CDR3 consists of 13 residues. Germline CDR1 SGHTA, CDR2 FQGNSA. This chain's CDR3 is CASSFRQSYEQYF. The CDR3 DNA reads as TGTGCCAGCAGCTTTAGACAGTCCTACGAGCAGTACTTC.

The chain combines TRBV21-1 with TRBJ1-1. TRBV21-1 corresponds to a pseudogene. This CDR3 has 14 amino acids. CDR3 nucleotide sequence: TGTGCCAGCAGCAAATCGCGGGAGAACACTGAAGCTTTCTTT. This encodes CASSKSRENTEAFF.

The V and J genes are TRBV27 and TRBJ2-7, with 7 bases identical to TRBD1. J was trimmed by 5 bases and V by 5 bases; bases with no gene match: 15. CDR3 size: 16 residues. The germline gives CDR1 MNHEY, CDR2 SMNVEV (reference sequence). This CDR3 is CASSLLPGQRSNEQYF. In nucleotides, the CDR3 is TGTGCCAGCAGTCTCCTCCCGGGACAGCGATCCAACGAGCAGTACTTC.